The next 14 T cell receptor beta chains were all read from a single sample in a study of vaccination effects on CD4 cells after COVID-19. Clones were sequenced by immunoSEQ multiplex PCR, and TCRdb holds only the in-frame ones, with some missing. The sample holds 50,000 to 65,000 clones, over 80% seen once. What these receptors recognize is not known. Expansion of antigen-specific CD4+ T cells with viral peptide pools was carried out by the ViraFEST assay before sequencing. Having been cultured for around ten days, the cells underwent CD4+ T cell isolation. The input for sequencing was CD4+ T cells from PBMCs cultured with HCoV-229E spike peptides, taken before COVID-19 vaccination. The receptors stem from a human donor who received a COVID-19 vaccine.

The chain combines TRBV5-1 with TRBJ1-2; 7 nucleotides align to TRBD1. Looked up from germline, CDR1 is SGHRS and CDR2 is YFSETQ. V gave up 4 bases and J gave up 9 bases; unmatched junction bases: 15. The CDR3 length is 15 residues. The CDR3 protein is CASSPEGAGSARYTF. The CDR3 DNA sequence: TGCGCCAGCAGCCCGGAGGGGGCAGGGTCGGCTCGCTACACCTTC.

DNA of the CDR3: TGTGCCAGCAGCCAGAGATCCGGGACAGGGGGAGAGACCCAGTACTTC. It encodes CASSQRSGTGGETQYF. This chain joins TRBV3-1 (or the pseudogene TRBV3-2) and TRBJ2-5; 11 positions match TRBD1. The V gene's germline CDR1 is LGHDT and CDR2 YNNKEL (reference sequence). The V and J ends lost 3 bases and 4 bases, in that order; junction bases with no gene match: 7. CDR3 length: 16 amino acids.

The chain carries TRBV6-6 and TRBJ2-1, with TRBD1 matching over 9 bases. J gave up 2 bases and V 5 bases, and 4 bases lay outside the gene matches. Germline assignment: CDR1 MNHNY and CDR2 SVGAGI (reference sequence). The CDR3 consists of 15 residues. CDR3 protein: CASSLGDRAYNEQFF. The CDR3 nucleotides are TGTGCCAGCAGTCTAGGGGACAGGGCCTACAATGAGCAGTTCTTC.

The genes are TRBV10-1 and TRBJ1-2; maybe TRBD1 (6 bases). In germline, CDR1 is WNHNN, CDR2 SYGVQD (reference sequence). The ends were cut back, 3 bases at V and 7 bases at J, with 9 bases in the middle. This CDR3 region has 12 residues. In nucleotides, the CDR3 is TGCGCCAGCAGTGACCCGGACAGTGGCTACACCTTC. Translated, it gives CASSDPDSGYTF.

The chain combines TRBV7-2 with TRBJ1-2; D uncertain. CDR1 is SGHTA, CDR2 FQGNSA, per germline. The CDR3 spans 17 residues. V shed 0 bases and J shed 0 bases, with 14 bases lying between them. CDR3 in amino acids: CASSLAYSTGANYGYTF. CDR3 in DNA: TGTGCCAGCAGCTTAGCGTATTCCACCGGGGCTAACTATGGCTACACCTTC.

This clone was observed once. This chain links TRBV18 with TRBJ2-3; D is unclear. Germline values: CDR1 KGHSH, CDR2 LQKENI. The CDR3 loop spans 15 amino acids. V lost 6 bases to trimming and J lost 0 bases, with 13 bases between them. CDR3 bases: TGTGCCAGCTCCGAGAAGGTTACTAGCACAGATACGCAGTATTTT. It codes for CASSEKVTSTDTQYF.

The chain has TRBV28 and TRBJ2-4; D perhaps matches TRBD2 (5 bases). In germline, CDR1 is MDHEN, CDR2 SYDVKM. This CDR3 spans 20 amino acids. With 8 bases removed from V and 3 bases from J, the gap between germline ends came to 32 bases. This chain's CDR3 is CASPRWGTWMIRRDKNIQYF. The CDR3, as DNA: TGTGCCAGCCCTCGGTGGGGTACCTGGATGATCCGTCGGGACAAAAACATTCAGTACTTC. Drawing the rest from reference TRBV28 and TRBJ2-4, the complete variable domain is DVKVTQSSRYLVKRTGEKVFLECVQDMDHENMFWYRQDPGLGLRLIYFSYDVKMKEKGDIPEGYSVSREKKERFSLILESASTNQTSMYLCASPRWGTWMIRRDKNIQYFGAGTRLSVL.

The chain is built from TRBV6-4 and TRBJ2-7; TRBD1 agrees at 10 bases. The CDR3 runs 14 residues. Germline V gene sequence: CDR1 MRHNA, CDR2 SNTAGT. J gave up 5 bases and V 8 bases, and 9 bases lay outside the gene matches. The CDR3 protein is CASWGQGRSDEQYV. CDR3 coding DNA: TGTGCCAGCTGGGGACAGGGGCGAAGTGACGAGCAGTACGTC.

This rearrangement joins TRBV25-1 to TRBJ2-7, with D possibly matching TRBD1 (5 bases). Germline CDR1 and CDR2: MGHDK and SYGVNS. The CDR3 has 15 amino acids. V was shortened by 1 base and J by 0 bases, with 10 bases between the two germline ends. Here the CDR3 reads CASSEWGVYSYEQYV. CDR3 in DNA: TGTGCCAGCAGTGAATGGGGCGTCTACTCCTACGAGCAGTACGTC.

This chain joins TRBV19 and TRBJ2-5; 9 bases map to TRBD2. Per germline, CDR1 LNHDA and CDR2 SQIVND (reference sequence). This CDR3 has 15 amino acids. With V trimmed by 4 bases and J by 3 bases, 6 bases remained unmatched. CDR3 in DNA: TGTGCCAGTAGTAGGGGTAGCGGGGGAAAAGAGACCCAGTACTTC. Translated, it gives CASSRGSGGKETQYF. Full variable domain (rest looked up from reference TRBV19 and TRBJ2-5): DGGITQSPKYLFRKEGQNVTLSCEQNLNHDAMYWYRQDPGQGLRLIYYSQIVNDFQKGDIAEGYSVSREKKESFPLTVTSAQKNPTAFYLCASSRGSGGKETQYFGPGTRLLVL.

This clone showed up just a few times. The V and J genes are TRBV2 and TRBJ1-2, with TRBD1 identical over 10 bases. The CDR3 consists of 13 residues. Germline CDR1 reads SNHLY; CDR2 reads FYNNEI. With V trimmed by 5 bases and J by 8 bases, 5 bases remained unmatched. The CDR3 is CASSMTGGLGYTF. The CDR3 DNA is TGTGCCAGCAGTATGACAGGGGGCCTCGGCTACACCTTC.

V gene TRBV6-1 combines with J gene TRBJ2-7; 7 nucleotides line up with TRBD1. V shed 8 bases and J 0 bases; nucleotides not matched to a gene: 1. The CDR3 loop spans 12 amino acids. Germline-derived CDR1 and CDR2 are MNHNS and SASEGT. The CDR3 here is CASAGGSYEQYV. CDR3 DNA: TGTGCCAGCGCAGGGGGCTCCTACGAGCAGTACGTC.

The CDR3 loop is CASSDRGSPTYEQYV. Here the CDR3 DNA reads TGCGCCAGCAGTGACAGGGGTTCCCCCACTTACGAGCAGTACGTC. This chain joins TRBV10-2 and TRBJ2-7; possible D gene TRBD1, 6 bases. Germline V gives CDR1 WSHSY, CDR2 SAAADI. The CDR3 runs to 15 residues. Trimming left V 3 bases short and J 4 bases short, with 16 bases between.

The chain employs TRBV4-1 and TRBJ2-5; 10 nucleotides agree with TRBD2. Germline V gene lookup returns CDR1 MGHRA and CDR2 YSYEKL. V gave up 3 bases and J gave up 2 bases; unmatched junction bases: 9. CDR3 size: 17 residues. The CDR3 nucleotides read TGCGCCAGCAGCCAGGGGATCCTAGCGGGGGCGCAAGAGACCCAGTACTTC. Residues: CASSQGILAGAQETQYF.